The 10 T cell receptor beta chains in this list originate from one sample, sequenced in a study of blood T cell repertoires in COVID-19. Data came from immunoSEQ multiplex PCR; TCRdb stores just in-frame clones and leaves some out. The data contain 150,000 to 250,000 clones, roughly 90% of them singletons. Sequenced: PBMCs or T cells enriched from blood (not recorded which). These receptors were collected from a woman aged 25 to 39 who had recovered from COVID-19.

The genes are TRBV6-5 and TRBJ2-5, with 9 bases fitting TRBD2. Germline loops: CDR1 MNHEY, CDR2 SVGAGI. There are 14 residues in the CDR3. With V trimmed by 6 bases and J by 5 bases, 7 bases remained unmatched. CDR3 residues: CASRGGLADETQYF. The CDR3 nucleotides read TGTGCCAGCAGGGGGGGACTAGCTGATGAGACCCAGTACTTC.

This clone was observed once. This CDR3 reads CAWSVIAVRWDTEAFF. CDR3 coding DNA: TGTGCCTGGAGTGTAATTGCGGTTCGGTGGGACACTGAAGCTTTCTTT. J is TRBJ1-1 and V is TRBV30; D unclear. Germline-derived CDR1 and CDR2 are GTSNPN and SVGIG (reference sequence). V was pared by 0 bases and J by 3 bases, with 17 bases between. The CDR3 consists of 16 residues.

This chain joins TRBV5-4 and TRBJ2-5; tentative D call: TRBD2 (6 bases). CDR3 length equals 15 residues. Trimming took off 0 bases at V and 8 bases at J, with 17 bases between the two ends. From germline, CDR1 is SGHNT and CDR2 YYREEE (reference sequence). The CDR3 DNA sequence: TGTGCCAGCAGCTTGGAGGGAGGCCCGCAACGAACCCAGTACTTC. Translating it yields CASSLEGGPQRTQYF. The full variable domain, rest sourced from reference TRBV5-4 and TRBJ2-5, is ETGVTQSPTHLIKTRGQQVTLRCSSQSGHNTVSWYQQALGQGPQFIFQYYREEENGRGNFPPRFSGLQFPNYSSELNVNALELDDSALYLCASSLEGGPQRTQYFGPGTRLLVL.

The chain couples TRBV3-1 (or the pseudogene TRBV3-2) to TRBJ1-2; D uncertain. The V gene lost 0 bases and the J gene lost 4 bases, with 18 bases spanning the gap. CDR1 is LGHDT, CDR2 YNNKEL, per germline (reference sequence). The CDR3 has 17 amino acids. DNA of the CDR3: TGTGCCAGCAGCCAAGATGAGCTGCGGGTTGGAAGCTATGGCTACACCTTC. Amino acid sequence: CASSQDELRVGSYGYTF.

The V gene is TRBV4-3, the J gene TRBJ1-1, with no clear D. Trimming left V 0 bases short and J 1 base short, with 9 bases between. CDR3 length: 15 amino acids. Germline CDR1 is LGHNA and CDR2 is YSLEER. The CDR3 here is CASSQDYRQNTEAFF. CDR3 DNA sequence: TGCGCCAGCAGCCAAGATTACAGACAGAACACTGAAGCTTTCTTT.

The chain employs TRBV5-6 and TRBJ2-1, with 7 bases identical to TRBD2. J lost 4 bases, V lost 5 bases, and 6 bases had no gene match. There are 14 residues in the CDR3. From germline, CDR1 is SGHDT and CDR2 YYEEEE. The CDR3 region has the DNA TGTGCCAGCAGGGGGGGGACGACATACAATGAGCAGTTCTTC. Its translation: CASRGGTTYNEQFF.

The chain's CDR3 is CASSLGLAGYTGELFF. In nucleotides, the CDR3 is TGTGCCAGCAGCTTGGGACTAGCGGGTTACACCGGGGAGCTGTTTTTT. The chain links TRBV13 to TRBJ2-2; 12 bases are a match to TRBD2. This CDR3 is built from 16 residues. The ends lost 3 bases at V and 3 bases at J; junction bases unmatched: 2. Germline values: CDR1 PRHDT, CDR2 FYEKMQ (reference sequence). The full variable domain, with the rest looked up from reference TRBV13 and TRBJ2-2, is AAGVIQSPRHLIKEKRETATLKCYPIPRHDTVYWYQQGPGQDPQFLISFYEKMQSDKGSIPDRFSAQQFSDYHSELNMSSLELGDSALYFCASSLGLAGYTGELFFGEGSRLTVL.

V is TRBV18 and J is TRBJ1-5; 11 bases are shared with TRBD1. V was pared by 6 bases and J by 7 bases, with 8 bases of the junction left unmatched. The CDR3 has 15 residues. Germline loops: CDR1 KGHSH, CDR2 LQKENI. The CDR3 sequence is CASSTGTGGHQPQHF. The DNA for the CDR3 is TGTGCCAGCTCGACCGGGACAGGGGGTCACCAGCCCCAGCATTTT.

This chain connects TRBV3-1 (or the pseudogene TRBV3-2) to TRBJ1-1; no reliable D call. Trimming took off 0 bases at V and 11 bases at J, with 19 bases between the two ends. Germline assignment: CDR1 LGHDT and CDR2 YNNKEL (reference sequence). This CDR3 comprises 15 residues. The CDR3 bases are TGTGCCAGCAGCCAAGATTGGCGGGGTATGACGGGGGCTTTCTTT. Its translation is CASSQDWRGMTGAFF.

V is TRBV6-5 and J is TRBJ1-2; 12 positions match TRBD1. V lost 7 bases to trimming and J lost 8 bases; unmatched junction nucleotides: 5. The CDR3 totals 13 residues. CDR1 is MNHEY and CDR2 is SVGAGI in the germline V gene. This chain's CDR3 is CASTLGTGGGYTF. The CDR3 region has the DNA TGTGCCAGCACCTTGGGGACAGGGGGCGGCTACACCTTC.